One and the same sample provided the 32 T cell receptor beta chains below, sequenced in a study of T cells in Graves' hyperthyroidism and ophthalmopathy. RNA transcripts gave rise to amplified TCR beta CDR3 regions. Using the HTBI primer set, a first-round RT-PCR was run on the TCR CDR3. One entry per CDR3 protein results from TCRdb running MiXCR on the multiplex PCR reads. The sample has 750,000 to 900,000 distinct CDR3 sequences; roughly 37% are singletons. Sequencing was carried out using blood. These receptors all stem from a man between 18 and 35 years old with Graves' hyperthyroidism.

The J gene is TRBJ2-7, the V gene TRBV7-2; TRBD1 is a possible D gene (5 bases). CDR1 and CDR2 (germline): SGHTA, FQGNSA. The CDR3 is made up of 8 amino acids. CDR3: CASREAGV. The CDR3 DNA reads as TGTGCCAGCAGAGAGGCAGGGGTC.

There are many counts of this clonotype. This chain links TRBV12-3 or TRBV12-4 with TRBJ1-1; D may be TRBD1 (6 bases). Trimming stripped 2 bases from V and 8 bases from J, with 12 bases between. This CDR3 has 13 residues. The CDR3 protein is CASSLSPGGEAFF. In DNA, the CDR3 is TGTGCCAGCAGTTTATCTCCTGGGGGCGAAGCTTTCTTT.

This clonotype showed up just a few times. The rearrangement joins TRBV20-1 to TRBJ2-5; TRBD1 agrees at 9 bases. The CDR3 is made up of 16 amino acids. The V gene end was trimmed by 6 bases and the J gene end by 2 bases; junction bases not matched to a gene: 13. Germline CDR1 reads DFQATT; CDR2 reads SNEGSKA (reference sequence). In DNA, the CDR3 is TGCAGTGCCGGGGGGTCCGGTGGGACAGGGCAAGAGACCCAGTACTTC. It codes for CSAGGSGGTGQETQYF.

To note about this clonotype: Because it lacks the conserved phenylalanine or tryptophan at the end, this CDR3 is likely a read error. The CDR3 coding sequence is TGTGCCAGCAGCTTATCCGGGACAGGGGACGAGCAGTACTCC. This encodes CASSLSGTGDEQYS. The chain uses TRBV7-9 and TRBJ2-7; TRBD1 aligns across 10 bases. This CDR3 region has 14 residues. J was trimmed by 5 bases and V by 2 bases; bases with no gene match: 3. Germline V gene lookup returns CDR1 SEHNR and CDR2 FQNEAQ (reference sequence).

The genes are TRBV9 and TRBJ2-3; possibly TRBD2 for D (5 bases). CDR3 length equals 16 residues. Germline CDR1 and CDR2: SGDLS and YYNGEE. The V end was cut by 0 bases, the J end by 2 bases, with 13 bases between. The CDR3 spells CASSVASGLSTDTQYF. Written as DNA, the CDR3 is TGTGCCAGCAGCGTAGCTTCAGGACTTTCCACAGATACGCAGTATTTT.

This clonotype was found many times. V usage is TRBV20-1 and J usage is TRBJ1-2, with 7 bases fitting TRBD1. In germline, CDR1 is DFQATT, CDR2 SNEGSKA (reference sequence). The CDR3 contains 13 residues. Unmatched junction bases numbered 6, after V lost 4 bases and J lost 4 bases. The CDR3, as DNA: TGCAGTGCTACCACAGGGGAGGGCTATGGCTACACCTTC. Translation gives CSATTGEGYGYTF.

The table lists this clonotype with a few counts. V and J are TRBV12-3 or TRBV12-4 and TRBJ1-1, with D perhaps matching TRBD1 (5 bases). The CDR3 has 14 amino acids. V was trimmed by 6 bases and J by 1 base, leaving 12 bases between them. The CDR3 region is CASRTPRANTEAFF. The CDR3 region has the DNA TGTGCCAGCAGAACCCCCAGGGCGAACACTGAAGCTTTCTTT.

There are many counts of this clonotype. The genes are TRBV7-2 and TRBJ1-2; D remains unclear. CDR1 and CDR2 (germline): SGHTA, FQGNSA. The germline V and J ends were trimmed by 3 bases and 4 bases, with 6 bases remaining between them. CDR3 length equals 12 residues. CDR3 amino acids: CASSFSTYGYTF. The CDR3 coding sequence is TGTGCCAGCAGCTTCAGTACCTATGGCTACACCTTC.

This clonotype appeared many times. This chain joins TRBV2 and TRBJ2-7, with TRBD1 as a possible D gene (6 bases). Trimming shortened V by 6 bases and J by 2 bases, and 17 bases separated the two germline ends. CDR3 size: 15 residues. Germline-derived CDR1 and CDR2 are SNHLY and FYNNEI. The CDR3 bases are TGTGCCAGCAGGCCCCTGACAGGCACCACCTACGAGCAGTACTTC. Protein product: CASRPLTGTTYEQYF. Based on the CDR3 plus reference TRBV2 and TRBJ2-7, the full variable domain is EPEVTQTPSHQVTQMGQEVILRCVPISNHLYFYWYRQILGQKVEFLVSFYNNEISEKSEIFDDQFSVERPDGSNFTLKIRSTKLEDSAMYFCASRPLTGTTYEQYFGPGTRLTVT.

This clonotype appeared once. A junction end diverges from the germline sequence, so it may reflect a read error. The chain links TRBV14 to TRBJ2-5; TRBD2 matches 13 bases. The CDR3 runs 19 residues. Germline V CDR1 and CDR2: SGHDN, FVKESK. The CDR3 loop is CASSPRAGTSGEWAEAQYF. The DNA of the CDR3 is TGTGCCAGCAGCCCCCGAGCCGGGACTAGCGGGGAGTGGGCAGAGGCCCAGTACTTC.

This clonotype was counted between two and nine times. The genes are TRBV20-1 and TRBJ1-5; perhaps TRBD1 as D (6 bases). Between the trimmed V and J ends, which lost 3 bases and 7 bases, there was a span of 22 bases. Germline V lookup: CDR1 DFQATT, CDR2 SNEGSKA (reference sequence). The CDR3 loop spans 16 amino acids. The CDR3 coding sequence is TGCAGTGCTAGCCTCTCTACTCAGGGGAAAGGACAGCCCCAGCATTTT. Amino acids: CSASLSTQGKGQPQHF.

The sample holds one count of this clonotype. CDR3 protein: CASSQDGEAPNEQFF. The CDR3 bases are TGTGCCAGCAGCCAAGACGGGGAGGCACCGAATGAGCAGTTCTTC. The chain employs TRBV14 and TRBJ2-1; D is perhaps TRBD2 (6 bases). The germline V and J ends were trimmed by 0 bases and 7 bases, with 13 bases remaining between them. Germline CDR1 SGHDN, CDR2 FVKESK. This CDR3 is built from 15 residues.

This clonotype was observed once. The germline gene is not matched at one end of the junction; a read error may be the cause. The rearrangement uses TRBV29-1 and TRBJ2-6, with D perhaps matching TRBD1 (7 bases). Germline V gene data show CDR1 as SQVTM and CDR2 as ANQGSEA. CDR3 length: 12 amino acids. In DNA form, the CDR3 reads TGCAGCGTTGGACAGGGCGGGAACACTGAAGCTTTC. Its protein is CSVGQGGNTEAF.

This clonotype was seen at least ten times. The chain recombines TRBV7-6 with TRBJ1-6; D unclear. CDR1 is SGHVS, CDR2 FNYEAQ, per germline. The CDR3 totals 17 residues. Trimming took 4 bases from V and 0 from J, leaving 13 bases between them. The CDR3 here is CASSSQAVVSYNSPLHF. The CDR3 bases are TGTGCCAGCAGCTCCCAGGCAGTGGTCTCCTATAATTCACCCCTCCACTTT. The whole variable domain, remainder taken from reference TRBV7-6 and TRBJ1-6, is GAGVSQSPRYKVTKRGQDVALRCDPISGHVSLYWYRQALGQGPEFLTYFNYEAQQDKSGLPNDRFSAERPEGSISTLTIQRTEQRDSAMYRCASSSQAVVSYNSPLHFGNGTRLTVT.

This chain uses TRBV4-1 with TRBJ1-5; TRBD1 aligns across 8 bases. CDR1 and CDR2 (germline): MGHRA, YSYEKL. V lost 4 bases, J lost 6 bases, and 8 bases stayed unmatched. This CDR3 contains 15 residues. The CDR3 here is CASSRDRGFGQPQHF. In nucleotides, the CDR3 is TGCGCCAGCAGCCGCGACAGGGGATTTGGTCAGCCCCAGCATTTT.

The CDR3 sequence: CASSGWTGGAGEKLFF. CDR3 sequence (DNA): TGTGCCAGCAGCGGTTGGACAGGGGGCGCAGGAGAAAAACTGTTTTTT. The rearrangement uses TRBV9 and TRBJ1-4, with 11 bases aligning to TRBD1. The CDR3 runs 16 residues. Per germline, CDR1 SGDLS and CDR2 YYNGEE. J lost 8 bases, V lost 3 bases, and 9 bases had no gene match.

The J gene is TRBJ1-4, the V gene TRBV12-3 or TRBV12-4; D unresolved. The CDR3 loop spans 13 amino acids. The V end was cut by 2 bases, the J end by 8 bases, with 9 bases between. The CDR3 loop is CASSLYGSEKLFF. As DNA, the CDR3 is TGTGCCAGCAGTTTATACGGGAGCGAAAAACTGTTTTTT.

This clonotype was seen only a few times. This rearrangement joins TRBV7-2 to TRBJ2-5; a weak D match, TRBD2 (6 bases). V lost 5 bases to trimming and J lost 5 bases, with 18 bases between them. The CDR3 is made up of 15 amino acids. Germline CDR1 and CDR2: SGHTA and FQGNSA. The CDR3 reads CASSMQAGWRETQYF. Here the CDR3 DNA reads TGTGCCAGCAGCATGCAAGCGGGTTGGCGGGAGACCCAGTACTTC.

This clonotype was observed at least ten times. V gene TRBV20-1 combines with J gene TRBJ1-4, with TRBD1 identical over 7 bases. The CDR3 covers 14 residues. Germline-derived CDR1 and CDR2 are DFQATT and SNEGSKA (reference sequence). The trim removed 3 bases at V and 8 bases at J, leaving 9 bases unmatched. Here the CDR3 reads CSARDPGGEEKLFF. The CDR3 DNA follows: TGCAGTGCTAGGGATCCAGGGGGGGAGGAAAAACTGTTTTTT.

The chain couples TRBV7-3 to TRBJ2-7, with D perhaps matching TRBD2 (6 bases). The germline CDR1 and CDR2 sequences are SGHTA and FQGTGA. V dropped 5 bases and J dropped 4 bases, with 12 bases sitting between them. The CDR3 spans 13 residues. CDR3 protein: CASSHFAGYEQYF. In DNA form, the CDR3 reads TGTGCCAGCAGCCATTTCGCGGGATACGAGCAGTACTTC.

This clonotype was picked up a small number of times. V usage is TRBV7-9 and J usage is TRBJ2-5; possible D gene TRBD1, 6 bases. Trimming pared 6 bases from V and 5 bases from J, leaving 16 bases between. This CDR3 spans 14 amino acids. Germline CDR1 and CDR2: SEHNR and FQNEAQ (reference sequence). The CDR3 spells CASRSSGDLETQYF. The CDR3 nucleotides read TGTGCCAGCAGGTCCTCAGGGGATTTGGAGACCCAGTACTTC.

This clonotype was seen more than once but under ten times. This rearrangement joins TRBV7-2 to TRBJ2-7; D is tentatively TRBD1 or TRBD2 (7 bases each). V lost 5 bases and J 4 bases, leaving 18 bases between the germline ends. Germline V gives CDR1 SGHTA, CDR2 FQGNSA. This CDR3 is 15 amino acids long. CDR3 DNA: TGTGCCAGCAGCCAAGGGGGCGGGGGCGGGTACGAGCAGTACTTC. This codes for CASSQGGGGGYEQYF.

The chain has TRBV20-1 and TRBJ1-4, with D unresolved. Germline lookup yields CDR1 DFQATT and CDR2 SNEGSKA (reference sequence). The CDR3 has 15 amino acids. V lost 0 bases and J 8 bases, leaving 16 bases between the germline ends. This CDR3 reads CSARDIADEKEKLFF. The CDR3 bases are TGCAGTGCTAGAGATATTGCGGACGAAAAGGAAAAACTGTTTTTT.

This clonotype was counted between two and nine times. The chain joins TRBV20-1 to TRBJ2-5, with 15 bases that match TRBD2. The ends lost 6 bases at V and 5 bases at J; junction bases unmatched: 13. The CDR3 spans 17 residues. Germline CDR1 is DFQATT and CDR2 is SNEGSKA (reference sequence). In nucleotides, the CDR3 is TGCAGTGCGTCAACTCCGGGACTAGCGGGAGGTTGGGAGACCCAGTACTTC. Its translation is CSASTPGLAGGWETQYF.

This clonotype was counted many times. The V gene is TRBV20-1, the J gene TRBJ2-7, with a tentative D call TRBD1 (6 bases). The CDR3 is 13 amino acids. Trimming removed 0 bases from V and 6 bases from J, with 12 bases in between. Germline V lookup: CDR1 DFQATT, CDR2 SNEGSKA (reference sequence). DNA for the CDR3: TGCAGTGCTAGAGAGAGGACAGTTGGCGAGCAGTACTTC. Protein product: CSARERTVGEQYF.

The CDR3 nucleotides read TGCAGTGCTAGATCCCGACTTGACGAGCAGTACTTC. It encodes CSARSRLDEQYF. V gene TRBV20-1 combines with J gene TRBJ2-7; D gene uncertain. This CDR3 is built from 12 residues. The V gene's germline CDR1 is DFQATT and CDR2 SNEGSKA (reference sequence). V was cut by 2 bases and J by 5 bases, with 10 bases left in between.

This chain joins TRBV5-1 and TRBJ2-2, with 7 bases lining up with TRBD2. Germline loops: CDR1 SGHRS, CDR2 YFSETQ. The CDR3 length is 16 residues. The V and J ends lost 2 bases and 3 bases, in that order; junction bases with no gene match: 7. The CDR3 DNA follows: TGCGCCAGCAGCTTAGGGCGGGAGATCTACACCGGGGAGCTGTTTTTT. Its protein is CASSLGREIYTGELFF.

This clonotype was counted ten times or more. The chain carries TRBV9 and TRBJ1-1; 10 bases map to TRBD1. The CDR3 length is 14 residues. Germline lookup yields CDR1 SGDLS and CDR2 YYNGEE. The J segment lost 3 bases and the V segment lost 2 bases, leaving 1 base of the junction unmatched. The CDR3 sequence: CASSVGTGDTEAFF. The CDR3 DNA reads TGTGCCAGCAGCGTCGGGACAGGGGACACTGAAGCTTTCTTT.

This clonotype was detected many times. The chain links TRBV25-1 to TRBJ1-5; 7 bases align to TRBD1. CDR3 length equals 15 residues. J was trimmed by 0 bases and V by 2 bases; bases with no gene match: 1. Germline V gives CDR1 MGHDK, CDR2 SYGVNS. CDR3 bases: TGTGCCAGCAGTGAAGGGACAGTTAGCAATCAGCCCCAGCATTTT. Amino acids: CASSEGTVSNQPQHF.

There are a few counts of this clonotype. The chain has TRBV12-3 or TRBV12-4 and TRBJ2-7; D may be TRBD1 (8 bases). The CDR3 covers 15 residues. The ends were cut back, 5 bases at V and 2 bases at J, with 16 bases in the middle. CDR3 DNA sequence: TGTGCCAGCAGTCAAGACAGGGGACTAACCTACGAGCAGTACTTC. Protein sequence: CASSQDRGLTYEQYF.

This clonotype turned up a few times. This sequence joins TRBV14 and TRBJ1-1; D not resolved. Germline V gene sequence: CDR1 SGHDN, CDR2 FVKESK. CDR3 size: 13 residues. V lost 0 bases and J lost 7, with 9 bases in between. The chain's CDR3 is CASSQEGPREAFF. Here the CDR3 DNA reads TGTGCCAGCAGCCAAGAGGGCCCGCGTGAAGCTTTCTTT.

CDR3 region: CAIRQTRDRNNQPQHF. The CDR3 nucleotides read TGTGCCATCAGACAAACCAGAGACAGAAACAATCAGCCCCAGCATTTT. This rearrangement joins TRBV10-3 to TRBJ1-5; D perhaps matches TRBD1 (5 bases). V shed 6 bases and J shed 3 bases, with 18 bases lying between them. Germline V gene data show CDR1 as ENHRY and CDR2 as SYGVKD. The CDR3 is 16 residues long.